The 27 T cell receptor beta chains in this list originate from one sample, sequenced in a study of blood T cell repertoires in COVID-19. Assay: immunoSEQ multiplex PCR; the TCRdb copy retains only in-frame clones and omits some. The sample yields about 120,000 clones, approximately 90% seen once. The sample taken for sequencing was peripheral blood. The receptors shown here come from a human donor with active COVID-19. The donor label of this sample is uncertain.

V gene TRBV9 combines with J gene TRBJ2-1, with 7 bases fitting TRBD1. V lost 0 bases, J lost 4 bases, and 4 bases stayed unmatched. Germline lookup yields CDR1 SGDLS and CDR2 YYNGEE. CDR3 length equals 15 residues. DNA of the CDR3: TGTGCCAGCAGCGTAGTACCGGGACAGTACAATGAGCAGTTCTTC. Translating gives CASSVVPGQYNEQFF.

This rearrangement joins TRBV10-2 to TRBJ2-2, with 15 bases aligning to TRBD2. Germline V gene data show CDR1 as WSHSY and CDR2 as SAAADI. The CDR3 consists of 17 residues. Trimming at V came to 6 bases and at J to 5 bases, leaving 7 bases not matched to a gene. This CDR3 is CASSGTSGGLVTGELFF. The CDR3 region has the DNA TGCGCCAGCAGCGGGACTAGCGGGGGGCTTGTTACCGGGGAGCTGTTTTTT.

The chain employs TRBV9 and TRBJ2-2, with TRBD2 matching over 10 bases. The CDR3 contains 16 residues. The germline V gene has CDR1 SGDLS and CDR2 YYNGEE. The J segment lost 7 bases and the V segment lost 1 base, leaving 7 bases of the junction unmatched. The CDR3 sequence is CASSVWASGGNGELFF. CDR3 bases: TGTGCCAGCAGCGTATGGGCTAGCGGGGGTAACGGGGAGCTGTTTTTT. Supplemented by reference TRBV9 and TRBJ2-2, the full variable domain reads DSGVTQTPKHLITATGQRVTLRCSPRSGDLSVYWYQQSLDQGLQFLIQYYNGEERAKGNILERFSAQQFPDLHSELNLSSLELGDSALYFCASSVWASGGNGELFFGEGSRLTVL.

CDR3 nucleotide sequence: TGTGCCAGCAGCAGAGAGACTAACTATGGCTACACCTTC. This codes for CASSRETNYGYTF. V and J are TRBV21-1 and TRBJ1-2. TRBV21-1 is a pseudogene locus. The CDR3 is made up of 13 amino acids.

Comment on this clone: Compared with germline, one end of the junction differs, possibly owing to a read error. V is TRBV5-6 and J is TRBJ2-1, with 8 positions matching TRBD2. The CDR3 has 17 residues. The germline V gene encodes CDR1 SGHDT and CDR2 YYEEEE. CDR3 DNA: TGTGCCAGCAGTTTGGGAATCCCGGGACTAGCCTACAATGAGCAGTTCTTC. Its protein product is CASSLGIPGLAYNEQFF.

The chain couples TRBV5-4 to TRBJ1-1; 9 bases agree with TRBD1. The V segment lost 4 bases and the J segment 4 bases; nucleotides outside the gene matches: 5. The germline gives CDR1 SGHNT, CDR2 YYREEE (reference sequence). The CDR3 is made up of 14 amino acids. The CDR3 coding sequence is TGTGCCAGCAGCCAGGGACAGGGAGCCACTGAAGCTTTCTTT. It is translated as CASSQGQGATEAFF.

The chain employs TRBV5-1 and TRBJ1-3, with 8 bases matching TRBD1. Losses at the gene ends were 0 bases for V and 5 bases for J; bases not matched to a gene: 13. CDR3 length: 18 residues. Germline CDR1 SGHRS, CDR2 YFSETQ. This chain's CDR3 is CASSLGQGATEARNTIYF. The CDR3 DNA reads TGCGCCAGCAGCTTGGGGCAGGGGGCTACCGAGGCCCGAAACACCATATATTTT.

This clone has a handful of counts. The chain uses TRBV6-7 and TRBJ1-5; weak D call: TRBD1 (5 bases). TRBV6-7 is an open reading frame, and its role is uncertain. The V gene lost 6 bases and the J gene lost 2 bases, with 11 bases spanning the gap. The CDR3 has 14 amino acids. The CDR3 protein is CASRRRVGNQPQHF. The DNA of the CDR3 is TGTGCCAGCAGACGCAGGGTCGGCAATCAGCCCCAGCATTTT.

CDR3 sequence: CASSFGTDTQYF. The DNA for the CDR3 is TGTGCCAGCAGCTTCGGCACAGATACGCAGTATTTT. V and J are TRBV11-3 and TRBJ2-3; D remains unclear. The CDR3 spans 12 residues. With 3 bases removed from V and 1 base from J, the gap between germline ends came to 2 bases. The germline V gene has CDR1 SGHNT and CDR2 YENEEA. Variable domain in full (rest from reference TRBV11-3 and TRBJ2-3): EAGVVQSPRYKIIEKKQPVAFWCNPISGHNTLYWYLQNLGQGPELLIRYENEEAVDDSQLPKDRFSAERLKGVDSTLKIQPAELGDSAVYLCASSFGTDTQYFGPGTRLTVL.

The V call is TRBV15, the J call TRBJ1-4; 7 bases are shared with TRBD1. Looked up from germline, CDR1 is LNHNV and CDR2 is YYDKDF (reference sequence). The CDR3 covers 15 residues. V gave up 0 bases and J gave up 8 bases; unmatched junction bases: 6. The CDR3 DNA follows: TGTGCCACCAGCAGAGATCCAGGGGGTGTAGAAAAACTGTTTTTT. Protein: CATSRDPGGVEKLFF.

This chain uses TRBV11-3 with TRBJ2-2, with D tentatively TRBD2 (7 bases). V was pared by 2 bases and J by 2 bases, with 15 bases between. The CDR3 runs to 17 residues. In germline, CDR1 is SGHNT, CDR2 YENEEA. In nucleotides, the CDR3 is TGTGCCAGCAGCTTATCGGGGGGCGCGAAAAACACCGGGGAGCTGTTTTTT. This sequence encodes CASSLSGGAKNTGELFF.

The rearrangement uses TRBV19 and TRBJ1-1; TRBD1 agrees at 8 bases. Losses at the gene ends were 5 bases for V and 5 bases for J; bases not matched to a gene: 7. The CDR3 sequence is 14 residues long. From germline, CDR1 is LNHDA and CDR2 SQIVND (reference sequence). In DNA form, the CDR3 reads TGTGCCAGTAGTTTTGGACAGGGTCGGACTGAAGCTTTCTTT. This gives the protein CASSFGQGRTEAFF.

The gene calls are TRBV4-3 and TRBJ2-2; 7 positions agree with TRBD1. The trim removed 1 base at V and 5 bases at J, leaving 4 bases unmatched. Germline V CDR1 and CDR2: LGHNA, YSLEER. This CDR3 comprises 15 residues. The CDR3 reads CASSQATGYTGELFF. The DNA for the CDR3 is TGCGCCAGCAGCCAAGCGACAGGGTATACCGGGGAGCTGTTTTTT.

The CDR3 sequence: CASSLFGTSGVYEQYF. DNA of the CDR3: TGTGCCAGCAGTTTATTTGGTACTAGCGGGGTTTACGAGCAGTACTTC. The chain uses TRBV27 and TRBJ2-7, with 10 positions matching TRBD2. Germline-derived CDR1 and CDR2 are MNHEY and SMNVEV (reference sequence). Unmatched junction bases numbered 7, after V lost 1 base and J lost 4 bases. There are 16 residues in the CDR3.

V usage is TRBV5-1 and J usage is TRBJ2-3, with 8 bases aligning to TRBD2. V shed 6 bases and J 6 bases; nucleotides not matched to a gene: 15. Germline CDR1 is SGHRS and CDR2 is YFSETQ. This CDR3 has 16 amino acids. CDR3 nucleotide sequence: TGCGCCAGCACCCCGGGCCCTAGCGGGCGGGGCGATACGCAGTATTTT. Protein sequence: CASTPGPSGRGDTQYF.

The chain combines TRBV7-9 with TRBJ1-4; 8 bases map to TRBD1. V lost 5 bases to trimming and J lost 5 bases; unmatched junction nucleotides: 7. Per germline, CDR1 SEHNR and CDR2 FQNEAQ (reference sequence). This CDR3 is 15 amino acids long. As DNA, the CDR3 is TGTGCCAGCAGCCCCCGGACAGGGCGGAATGAAAAACTGTTTTTT. Amino acids: CASSPRTGRNEKLFF.

This chain links TRBV9 with TRBJ1-6, with D uncertain. Trimming removed 0 bases at V and 9 bases at J, with 10 bases between. This CDR3 region has 14 residues. Germline V gene data show CDR1 as SGDLS and CDR2 as YYNGEE. CDR3 nucleotide sequence: TGTGCCAGCAGCGTAGAGTCAGGTCGTTCACCCCTCCACTTT. Translation: CASSVESGRSPLHF.

The chain links TRBV4-3 to TRBJ2-7; 8 nucleotides match TRBD1. Germline V gene lookup returns CDR1 LGHNA and CDR2 YSLEER. The CDR3 is 16 residues long. The V segment lost 5 bases and the J segment 4 bases; nucleotides outside the gene matches: 13. CDR3 DNA: TGCGCCAGCAGCGTCCATCCGGGACAGGTTGTATACGAGCAGTACTTC. It encodes CASSVHPGQVVYEQYF.

The V gene is TRBV7-8, the J gene TRBJ2-2, with 9 bases identical to TRBD2. The CDR3 runs to 20 residues. The germline V gene encodes CDR1 SGHVS and CDR2 FQNEAQ. The ends lost 0 bases at V and 3 bases at J; junction bases unmatched: 14. CDR3 region: CASSLARLAGLSRHTGELFF. The CDR3 DNA is TGTGCCAGCAGCTTAGCTCGGCTAGCGGGGTTAAGTAGGCACACCGGGGAGCTGTTTTTT.

The genes are TRBV3-1 (or the pseudogene TRBV3-2) and TRBJ2-5, with TRBD2 identical over 8 bases. With V trimmed by 4 bases and J by 7 bases, 14 bases remained unmatched. The CDR3 consists of 16 residues. The germline V gene has CDR1 LGHDT and CDR2 YNNKEL (reference sequence). The DNA for the CDR3 is TGTGCCAGCAGCCGTAACGGGGGGGCCGGTGGTGTGACCCAGTACTTC. It is translated as CASSRNGGAGGVTQYF.

The rearrangement joins TRBV5-1 to TRBJ2-3; maybe TRBD1 (6 bases). CDR1 and CDR2 from the germline V gene are SGHRS and YFSETQ. This CDR3 comprises 15 residues. V lost 4 bases and J lost 0, with 12 bases in between. The CDR3 reads CASSAGQFSTDTQYF. In nucleotides, the CDR3 is TGCGCCAGCAGCGCAGGACAGTTTAGCACAGATACGCAGTATTTT.

This clone was seen a handful of times. V usage is TRBV7-9 and J usage is TRBJ1-2; no clear D gene. Deletions cut 5 bases from V and 5 bases from J, with 12 bases between. CDR3 length equals 13 residues. CDR1 is SEHNR, CDR2 FQNEAQ, per germline (reference sequence). CDR3: CASSPLTTYGYTF. DNA of the CDR3: TGTGCCAGCAGCCCCTTAACGACATATGGCTACACCTTC.

The chain recombines TRBV9 with TRBJ1-5; tentative D call: TRBD1 (5 bases). Trimming left V 4 bases short and J 7 bases short, with 12 bases between. Germline V gives CDR1 SGDLS, CDR2 YYNGEE. The CDR3 length is 13 residues. Written as DNA, the CDR3 is TGTGCCAGCAGCCTGCAGGGTCGGCAGCCCCAGCATTTT. As protein: CASSLQGRQPQHF.

This chain's CDR3 is CASRQAGGHTDTQYF. For the CDR3, the DNA is TGCGCCAGCAGGCAAGCGGGGGGCCACACAGATACGCAGTATTTT. The chain recombines TRBV5-1 with TRBJ2-3; TRBD2 matches at 9 bases. Germline CDR1 SGHRS, CDR2 YFSETQ. CDR3 length: 15 amino acids. The trim removed 5 bases at V and 2 bases at J, leaving 6 bases unmatched.

The V and J genes are TRBV6-2 or TRBV6-3 and TRBJ2-7; 9 nucleotides agree with TRBD2. V lost 6 bases, J lost 1 base, and 4 bases stayed unmatched. In germline, CDR1 is MNHEY, CDR2 SVGEGT. CDR3 length: 14 amino acids. CDR3: CASSPSGGSYEQYF. The CDR3 coding sequence is TGTGCCAGCAGCCCAAGCGGGGGGTCCTACGAGCAGTACTTC.

The chain carries TRBV12-5 and TRBJ1-1; D call uncertain. Germline loops: CDR1 LGHNT, CDR2 FRNRAP. The CDR3 consists of 14 residues. Trimming shortened V by 7 bases and J by 3 bases, and 15 bases separated the two germline ends. DNA of the CDR3: TGTGCTAGTGCCCCACGGGCCGGGGACACTGAAGCTTTCTTT. Residues: CASAPRAGDTEAFF.

This chain links TRBV7-2 with TRBJ2-3; TRBD2 agrees at 7 bases. Trimming took 4 bases from V and 7 from J; bases not matched to a gene: 5. The CDR3 is made up of 13 amino acids. CDR1 SGHTA and CDR2 FQGNSA come from the germline V gene. The CDR3 nucleotides are TGTGCCAGCAGCTCCGGGGGGTTGAATACGCAGTATTTT. Translation gives CASSSGGLNTQYF.